The present T cell receptor (beta chain) was sequenced within a study of human T cells and chemical hapten exposure. Findings and limits, study-wide: The presence of alopecia in the donors means their immune response may differ from healthy people's. The number of TCRs above 1 in 1000 frequency did not change after DPC sensitization.

Time point of the sample: pre-sensitization, week 0. Treatment: therapeutic diphenylcyclopropenone sensitization with weekly scalp DPC. Unfractionated whole blood yielded total RNA. Investigators collected blood before applying each patch test. People who gave samples had alopecia, were 18 to 70 years old, and were suitable for DPC. Many counts were recorded for this clonotype. Its antigen is unidentified. TCRdb itself ran the RACE reads through MiXCR, one entry per CDR3 protein. In the table there are tens of thousands of distinct CDR3 sequences, approximately 12% of which are singletons. CDR3 length: 13 residues. Trimming left V 6 bases short and J 5 bases short, with 11 bases between. Germline V gene sequence: CDR1 SGHTA, CDR2 FQGNSA.

This clonotype was obtained from a woman aged 40 to 50 with alopecia areata. Some clones in this sample may be carry-over from other donors' samples. Source: whole blood, taken in connection with sensitization to the hapten diphenylcyclopropenone (DPC). The chain couples TRBV7-2 to TRBJ1-5; D call uncertain. The CDR3 is CASRPTGDQPQHF. As DNA, the CDR3 is TGTGCCAGCAGACCTACTGGTGATCAGCCCCAGCATTTT.